Following are 30 T cell receptor beta chains from one sample sequenced in a study of cytomegalovirus exposure and HLA in healthy donors (TCRdb year 2017). To prepare the library, the immunoSEQ multiplex PCR assay was applied. TCRdb mirrors the immuneACCESS table, restricted to in-frame sequences. Some clones are absent from its copies; in checked studies, under half trace to an unresolved V gene, and the reason for the others is unknown. The sample table lists over 100,000 clones, more than 75% of them with a count of one. The ten largest clonotypes hold over 6% of the sample. The sequenced material came from PBMCs. The receptors derive from a woman aged 18-29 years in good health and CMV-seropositive.

The chain joins TRBV6-1 to TRBJ2-3; a weak D match, TRBD2 (6 bases). Trimming removed 5 bases from V and 2 bases from J, with 11 bases in between. The CDR3 is 14 residues long. Germline V CDR1 and CDR2: MNHNS, SASEGT. The DNA of the CDR3 is TGTGCCAGCAGTCTCCGGGACTTCACAGATACGCAGTATTTT. It yields the protein CASSLRDFTDTQYF.

This chain joins TRBV7-2 and TRBJ2-5, with D tentatively TRBD2 (5 bases). This CDR3 is 14 amino acids long. The ends were cut back, 3 bases at V and 0 bases at J, with 8 bases in the middle. CDR1 is SGHTA and CDR2 is FQGNSA in the germline V gene. Here the CDR3 DNA reads TGTGCCAGCAGCTTCGGCGGGTACCAAGAGACCCAGTACTTC. This translates into CASSFGGYQETQYF. Full variable domain (remainder filled in from reference TRBV7-2 and TRBJ2-5): GAGVSQSPSNKVTEKGKDVELRCDPISGHTALYWYRQSLGQGLEFLIYFQGNSAPDKSGLPSDRFSAERTGGSVSTLTIQRTQQEDSAVYLCASSFGGYQETQYFGPGTRLLVL.

This clone has a handful of counts. J is TRBJ2-7 and V is TRBV6-5, with 11 bases lining up with TRBD2. CDR3 length: 14 residues. Germline V gives CDR1 MNHEY, CDR2 SVGAGI. With V trimmed by 6 bases and J by 2 bases, 3 bases remained unmatched. The CDR3 coding sequence is TGTGCCAGCAGCCAGGGACTAGCGGCCTACGAGCAGTACTTC. Its protein is CASSQGLAAYEQYF.

The chain couples TRBV7-2 to TRBJ2-5; TRBD1 agrees at 10 bases. Unmatched junction bases numbered 4, after V lost 1 base and J lost 2 bases. The germline CDR1 and CDR2 sequences are SGHTA and FQGNSA. The CDR3 has 16 residues. The CDR3 loop is CASSLGDRGSQETQYF. CDR3 bases: TGTGCCAGCAGCTTAGGGGACAGGGGATCTCAAGAGACCCAGTACTTC.

V usage is TRBV5-4 and J usage is TRBJ2-7, with D tentatively TRBD2 (6 bases). Trimming stripped 4 bases from V and 4 bases from J, with 18 bases between. Germline values: CDR1 SGHNT, CDR2 YYREEE (reference sequence). This CDR3 comprises 15 residues. The CDR3 DNA follows: TGTGCCAGCAGCACGTCGGGCGGGAAAAAGTACGAGCAGTACTTC. This codes for CASSTSGGKKYEQYF.

The genes are TRBV7-2 and TRBJ2-7; TRBD2 matches 7 bases. After removal of 5 bases from V and 0 bases from J, the junction contained 7 bases not matched to a gene. This CDR3 has 15 amino acids. The germline gives CDR1 SGHTA, CDR2 FQGNSA. CDR3 residues: CASSDKGRGSYEQYF. CDR3 bases: TGTGCCAGCAGCGACAAGGGGAGGGGCTCCTACGAGCAGTACTTC.

This rearrangement joins TRBV7-2 to TRBJ2-7; the D is unclear. V lost 1 base to trimming and J lost 3 bases, with 13 bases between them. The CDR3 has 15 residues. CDR1 and CDR2 from the germline V gene are SGHTA and FQGNSA. The CDR3 spells CASSLEAISLYEQYF. CDR3 DNA sequence: TGTGCCAGCAGCTTAGAGGCCATTAGCCTCTACGAGCAGTACTTC.

In its sample, this clone was seen a few times. In nucleotides, the CDR3 is TGTGCCAGTAGCCTAGCCCTGTCCTACGAGCAGTACTTC. Its protein is CASSLALSYEQYF. The chain recombines TRBV19 with TRBJ2-7; tentative D call: TRBD2 (5 bases). The CDR3 consists of 13 residues. Trimming cost V 6 bases and J 1 base, with 10 bases left between them. The V gene's germline CDR1 is LNHDA and CDR2 SQIVND (reference sequence).

V and J are TRBV5-4 and TRBJ1-2; perhaps TRBD1 as D (6 bases). From germline, CDR1 is SGHNT and CDR2 YYREEE (reference sequence). V was pared by 0 bases and J by 2 bases, with 14 bases between. The CDR3 sequence is 16 residues long. The CDR3 sequence: CASSLVGAQGNYGYTF. In nucleotides, the CDR3 is TGTGCCAGCAGCTTGGTCGGGGCCCAGGGGAACTATGGCTACACCTTC.

This sequence joins TRBV5-6 and TRBJ2-1; 13 nucleotides match TRBD2. In germline, CDR1 is SGHDT, CDR2 YYEEEE. V shed 5 bases and J 5 bases; nucleotides not matched to a gene: 16. The CDR3 contains 19 residues. The CDR3 spells CASRSGLAGRGRNHNEQFF. The CDR3 coding sequence is TGTGCCAGCAGATCGGGACTAGCGGGGAGGGGACGAAACCACAATGAGCAGTTCTTC.

The chain is built from TRBV7-9 and TRBJ1-1; D perhaps matches TRBD1 (6 bases). The V and J ends lost 5 bases and 10 bases respectively, with 23 bases between them. The CDR3 length is 15 residues. Germline-derived CDR1 and CDR2 are SEHNR and FQNEAQ (reference sequence). The CDR3 DNA reads as TGTGCCAGCAGCCACTGGGATGTTACGGACAGAGGAGCTTTCTTT. This sequence encodes CASSHWDVTDRGAFF.

J is TRBJ2-5 and V is TRBV7-9; 10 bases line up with TRBD1. Germline V gives CDR1 SEHNR, CDR2 FQNEAQ (reference sequence). The CDR3 runs 17 residues. Trimming took 5 bases from V and 2 from J; bases not matched to a gene: 11. CDR3: CASSQDRGQLVQETQYF. CDR3 in DNA: TGTGCCAGCAGCCAAGACAGGGGGCAGCTCGTTCAAGAGACCCAGTACTTC.

The V call is TRBV4-1, the J call TRBJ1-5; D might be TRBD1 (5 bases). CDR3 length: 15 residues. V shed 1 base and J shed 4 bases, with 11 bases lying between them. The germline CDR1 and CDR2 sequences are MGHRA and YSYEKL. The CDR3 DNA follows: TGCGCCAGCAGCCAAGGCCCAGGGAATAATCAGCCCCAGCATTTT. Protein product: CASSQGPGNNQPQHF.

V gene TRBV9 combines with J gene TRBJ1-1, with D tentatively TRBD1 (5 bases). The V gene lost 5 bases and the J gene lost 1 base, with 9 bases spanning the gap. This CDR3 spans 13 amino acids. Germline CDR1 reads SGDLS; CDR2 reads YYNGEE. CDR3 in amino acids: CASSRTGNTEAFF. CDR3 DNA sequence: TGTGCCAGCAGTCGAACAGGGAACACTGAAGCTTTCTTT.

This chain connects TRBV13 to TRBJ2-2, with 10 bases matching TRBD2. The CDR3 spans 18 residues. After removal of 0 bases from V and 1 base from J, the junction contained 5 bases not matched to a gene. Germline CDR1 PRHDT, CDR2 FYEKMQ (reference sequence). In nucleotides, the CDR3 is TGTGCCAGCAGCTTAGGAAGACTAGCGGGCCTGAACACCGGGGAGCTGTTTTTT. Translation: CASSLGRLAGLNTGELFF.

The chain carries TRBV6-1 and TRBJ1-2, with unresolved D. The CDR3 contains 13 residues. V lost 4 bases to trimming and J lost 2 bases, with 8 bases between them. The V gene's germline CDR1 is MNHNS and CDR2 SASEGT. CDR3 nucleotides: TGTGCCAGCAGTGGAGGGCAGAACTATGGCTACACCTTC. Residues: CASSGGQNYGYTF.

This clone was detected once. The CDR3 DNA follows: TGTGCCAGCAGCGTAGGCCCCGGATCCTCCATAACAGGGAACGGAGAAGCTTTCTTT. Its translation: CASSVGPGSSITGNGEAFF. The rearrangement joins TRBV9 to TRBJ1-1, with D perhaps TRBD1 (6 bases). CDR3 length: 19 residues. Germline CDR1 and CDR2: SGDLS and YYNGEE. Between the trimmed V and J ends, which lost 0 bases and 8 bases, there was a span of 29 bases.

The chain joins TRBV7-9 to TRBJ1-5; a possible D gene is TRBD1 (6 bases). The CDR3 totals 15 residues. Trimming removed 3 bases at V and 0 bases at J, with 9 bases between. Germline CDR1 SEHNR, CDR2 FQNEAQ (reference sequence). The CDR3 DNA reads TGTGCCAGCAGCTTTGGGGGCGGTAGCAATCAGCCCCAGCATTTT. Its protein is CASSFGGGSNQPQHF.

The V gene is TRBV4-1, the J gene TRBJ1-4; tentatively, D is TRBD1 (5 bases). Germline CDR1 MGHRA, CDR2 YSYEKL. The CDR3 has 13 amino acids. The V and J ends lost 1 base and 10 bases respectively, with 10 bases between them. Written as DNA, the CDR3 is TGCGCCAGCAGCCAAGCGTTTAGGGGAAAACTGTTTTTT. Translating it yields CASSQAFRGKLFF.

The gene calls are TRBV4-3 and TRBJ1-2; 9 bases fit TRBD1. The ends lost 4 bases at V and 3 bases at J; junction bases unmatched: 3. Germline V lookup: CDR1 LGHNA, CDR2 YSLEER. The CDR3 spans 14 residues. This CDR3 is CASSRGQGHYGYTF. The DNA for the CDR3 is TGCGCCAGCAGCCGGGGACAGGGTCACTATGGCTACACCTTC.

The rearrangement links TRBV5-1 to TRBJ2-1, with 8 bases that match TRBD2. The J segment lost 14 bases and the V segment lost 7 bases, leaving 8 bases of the junction unmatched. The CDR3 extends over 11 amino acids. From germline, CDR1 is SGHRS and CDR2 YFSETQ. CDR3 sequence (DNA): TGCGCCAGCTCTCCGGGACTAGAGGAGTTCTTC. Its protein is CASSPGLEEFF.

The chain recombines TRBV27 with TRBJ2-5; 8 nucleotides align to TRBD1. V lost 0 bases to trimming and J lost 5 bases; unmatched junction nucleotides: 11. Germline lookup yields CDR1 MNHEY and CDR2 SMNVEV (reference sequence). The CDR3 has 17 residues. The CDR3 region is CASSLSGQGARRETQYF. The CDR3 bases are TGTGCCAGCAGTTTATCAGGACAGGGAGCGCGGCGCGAGACCCAGTACTTC.

This clone was seen more than once but under ten times. This sequence joins TRBV5-4 and TRBJ1-3, with no clear D. There are 15 residues in the CDR3. The germline V gene encodes CDR1 SGHNT and CDR2 YYREEE (reference sequence). Trimming shortened V by 5 bases and J by 4 bases, and 16 bases separated the two germline ends. CDR3 in amino acids: CASSHGPASGNTIYF. The CDR3 DNA sequence: TGTGCCAGCAGTCATGGCCCCGCATCAGGAAACACCATATATTTT.

This rearrangement joins TRBV14 to TRBJ2-1; tentative D call: TRBD2 (5 bases). The germline gives CDR1 SGHDN, CDR2 FVKESK. Trimming pared 4 bases from V and 5 bases from J, leaving 12 bases between. The length of the CDR3 is 14 residues. In DNA form, the CDR3 reads TGTGCCAGCAGCCGAGACTACACTAACAATGAGCAGTTCTTC. Its translation: CASSRDYTNNEQFF.

This clone has just a few counts. The chain links TRBV2 to TRBJ2-2; TRBD2 matches 8 bases. Germline V CDR1 and CDR2: SNHLY, FYNNEI. V was pared by 5 bases and J by 4 bases, with 6 bases of the junction left unmatched. The length of the CDR3 is 15 residues. This CDR3 is CASSYGTRSTGELFF. CDR3 DNA sequence: TGTGCCAGCAGTTATGGGACTAGGAGCACCGGGGAGCTGTTTTTT.

This clone was recorded only once. V gene TRBV7-9 combines with J gene TRBJ2-1; D perhaps matches TRBD2 (5 bases). V was cut by 8 bases and J by 10 bases, with 12 bases left in between. Germline V gene lookup returns CDR1 SEHNR and CDR2 FQNEAQ (reference sequence). This CDR3 is 11 amino acids long. CDR3 in amino acids: CASAGIGEQFF. The CDR3, as DNA: TGTGCCAGCGCGGGCATTGGGGAGCAGTTCTTC.

V usage is TRBV7-9 and J usage is TRBJ2-2; no clear D. V lost 3 bases, J lost 4 bases, and 15 bases lay in between. Germline V gene sequence: CDR1 SEHNR, CDR2 FQNEAQ (reference sequence). This CDR3 spans 16 amino acids. This CDR3 is CASSFGPPPPTGELFF. Written as DNA, the CDR3 is TGTGCCAGCAGCTTCGGTCCACCACCGCCCACCGGGGAGCTGTTTTTT.

V is TRBV15 and J is TRBJ2-1, with D possibly TRBD1 on 6 matching bases. V was cut by 0 bases and J by 6 bases, with 12 bases left in between. Germline CDR1 reads LNHNV; CDR2 reads YYDKDF (reference sequence). The CDR3 is 15 residues long. As DNA, the CDR3 is TGTGCCACCAGCAGAGATCTAGGGGGAGCCAATGAGCAGTTCTTC. Translating it yields CATSRDLGGANEQFF. The variable domain in full, with the rest retrieved from reference TRBV15 and TRBJ2-1, is DAMVIQNPRYQVTQFGKPVTLSCSQTLNHNVMYWYQQKSSQAPKLLFHYYDKDFNNEADTPDNFQSRRPNTSFCFLDIRSPGLGDTAMYLCATSRDLGGANEQFFGPGTRLTVL.

The J gene is TRBJ2-7, the V gene TRBV7-9; 12 bases map to TRBD2. The germline CDR1 and CDR2 sequences are SEHNR and FQNEAQ (reference sequence). The trim removed 4 bases at V and 4 bases at J, leaving 8 bases unmatched. The CDR3 has 16 residues. CDR3 coding DNA: TGTGCCAGCAGCTACCCTCCGGGACTAGCGGGTTACGAGCAGTACTTC. Translating it yields CASSYPPGLAGYEQYF.

The genes are TRBV19 and TRBJ2-5; D gene uncertain. The CDR3 contains 13 residues. V lost 6 bases and J lost 5, with 13 bases in between. From germline, CDR1 is LNHDA and CDR2 SQIVND (reference sequence). CDR3: CASRRSLEETQYF. In DNA form, the CDR3 reads TGTGCCAGTAGGAGATCTCTTGAGGAGACCCAGTACTTC.